The entry below describes one T cell receptor (beta chain). This clone occurred a few times. No cognate antigen has been identified for it. It has no much larger one-base neighbor in the sample; base qualities were not kept. This record comes from a study of OX40 agonist ivuxolimab in advanced cancers. Regarding the research as a whole: Ivuxolimab was a fully human IgG2 agonistic monoclonal antibody targeting the costimulatory receptor OX40 (CD134). Three dose-escalation patients achieved partial responses, one with hepatocellular carcinoma and two with cutaneous melanoma. Of the approximately 50 dose-escalation patients, hepatocellular carcinoma was present in about 20, melanoma in around 15, renal cell carcinoma in 9 and head and neck cancer in 9. Peripheral TCRbeta sequencing aimed to test whether ivuxolimab altered TCR sequence diversity and caused clonal T-cell expansion. Prior anti-PD-1, anti-PD-L1 or anti-CTLA-4 therapy was permitted, and checkpoint inhibitors had been received by approximately 39% of dose-escalation patients. In the dose-escalation cohort, over 65% of patients were male, and the mean age was approximately 60 years, with a range of roughly 23 to 85. The paper reports the monotherapy dose-escalation portion (N ≈ 50 patients) of the phase I ivuxolimab trial. Intravenous ivuxolimab was administered to patients every 2 weeks at six dose levels: 0.01, 0.1, 0.3, 1.5, 3 and 10 mg/kg.

Broader findings and caveats from the paper: Antigen specificity was not determined for the clonally expanded peripheral T cells. Clonal expansion of both CD4+ and CD8+ blood T cells was observed from baseline to week 6 at doses 0.1 to 3.0 mg/kg. Low levels of normalized T-cell clonal expansion were also shown by some nonresponding patients. On average, CD8+ T cells showed more expanded clones than CD4+ T cells after ivuxolimab. In the 0.1-3.0 mg/kg groups, partial responders had among the lowest normalized peripheral clonal expansion, particularly in CD8+ T cells.

The trial excluded patients who had a history of autoimmune disease or who were on systemic immunosuppression. Peripheral blood for TCR sequencing was collected from all dose cohorts at baseline, on cycle 4 day 1, and on cycle 7 day 1. The samples were taken from a phase I, first-in-human, multicenter, open-label dose-escalation trial of ivuxolimab. Adults with locally advanced or metastatic melanoma, renal cell carcinoma, hepatocellular carcinoma or head and neck squamous cell carcinoma were enrolled in the trial. Before TCR sequencing, CD4+ and CD8+ T cells were separately sorted from peripheral blood. The CDR1 and CDR2 encoded by the germline V gene are SNHLY and FYNNEI. The CDR3 runs 14 residues from the cysteine to the phenylalanine. Only the CDR3 region is kept as DNA, spanning 42 bases read in frame from base 1. For this chain, trimming is 2 bases at the V end and 5 bases at the J end, and the number of junction bases without a gene match is 5.

For sequencing of the TCRbeta CDR3 region, genomic DNA was extracted from the sorted cells. The immunoSEQ Assay was used for sequencing of TCRbeta CDR3 regions. TCRdb provides this immuneACCESS table in a form limited to in-frame rearrangements. Some clones are lacking; in checked studies, under half of them reflect an unresolved V gene, and why the rest are absent is not known. The sample data list about 27,000 clones, and around 90% of these were observed just once. 15% to 20% of the sample goes to the ten largest clones. Sample: CD4+ or CD8+ T cells sorted from blood, taken in a trial of the OX40 agonist ivuxolimab. This clonotype was sampled from an adult with an advanced solid tumor such as melanoma, head and neck, liver or kidney cancer. The rearrangement combines TRBV2 with TRBJ2-5; a stretch of 7 junction bases matches TRBD2. The CDR3 protein sequence reads: CASSESGGSETQYF. The bases are TGTGCCAGCAGTGAAAGTGGCGGGAGCGAGACCCAGTACTTC. Reference TRBV2 and TRBJ2-5 proteins supply the regions before and after the CDR3; the full variable domain is: EPEVTQTPSHQVTQMGQEVILRCVPISNHLYFYWYRQILGQKVEFLVSFYNNEISEKSEIFDDQFSVERPDGSNFTLKIRSTKLEDSAMYFCASSESGGSETQYFGPGTRLLVL.